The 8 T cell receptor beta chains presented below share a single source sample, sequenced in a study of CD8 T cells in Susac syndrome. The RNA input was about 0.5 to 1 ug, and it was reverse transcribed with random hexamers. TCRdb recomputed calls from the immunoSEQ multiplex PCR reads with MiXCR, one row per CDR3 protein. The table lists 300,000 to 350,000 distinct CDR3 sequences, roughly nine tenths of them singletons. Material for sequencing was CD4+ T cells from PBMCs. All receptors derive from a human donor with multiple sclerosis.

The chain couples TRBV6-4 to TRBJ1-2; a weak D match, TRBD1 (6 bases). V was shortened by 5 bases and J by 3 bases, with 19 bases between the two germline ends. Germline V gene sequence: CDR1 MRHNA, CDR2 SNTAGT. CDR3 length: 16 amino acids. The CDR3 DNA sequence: TGTGCCAGCAGTCCCTCCATTGGGGGCAGGGACTATGGCTACACCTTC. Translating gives CASSPSIGGRDYGYTF.

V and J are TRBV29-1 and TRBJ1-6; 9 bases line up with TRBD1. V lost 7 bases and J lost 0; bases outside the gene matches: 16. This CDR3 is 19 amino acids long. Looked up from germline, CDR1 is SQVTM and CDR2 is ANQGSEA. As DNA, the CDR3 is TGCAGCGCTACGGACAGGGGTCCTTTCACGAGCTCCTATAATTCACCCCTCCACTTT. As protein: CSATDRGPFTSSYNSPLHF. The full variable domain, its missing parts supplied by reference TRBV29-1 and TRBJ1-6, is SAVISQKPSRDICQRGTSLTIQCQVDSQVTMMFWYRQQPGQSLTLIATANQGSEATYESGFVIDKFPISRPNLTFSTLTVSNMSPEDSSIYLCSATDRGPFTSSYNSPLHFGNGTRLTVT.

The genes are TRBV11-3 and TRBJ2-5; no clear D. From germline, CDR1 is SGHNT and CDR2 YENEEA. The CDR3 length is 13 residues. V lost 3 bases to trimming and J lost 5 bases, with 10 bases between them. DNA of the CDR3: TGTGCCAGCAGCTTCGAAGAGTTGGAGACCCAGTACTTC. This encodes CASSFEELETQYF.

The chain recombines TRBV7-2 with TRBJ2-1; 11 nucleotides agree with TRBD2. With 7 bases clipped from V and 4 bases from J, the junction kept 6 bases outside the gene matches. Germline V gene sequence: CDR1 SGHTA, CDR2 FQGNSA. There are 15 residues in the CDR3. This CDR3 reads CASTLRLAGYNEQFF. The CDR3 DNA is TGTGCCAGCACTTTACGACTAGCGGGGTACAATGAGCAGTTCTTC.

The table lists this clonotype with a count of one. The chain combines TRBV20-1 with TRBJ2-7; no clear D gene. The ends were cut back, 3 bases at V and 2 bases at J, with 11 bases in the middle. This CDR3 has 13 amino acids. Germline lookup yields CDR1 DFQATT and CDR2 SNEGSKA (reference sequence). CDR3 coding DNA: TGCAGTGCTAGTCTGGGCAACACCTACGAGCAGTACTTC. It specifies CSASLGNTYEQYF.

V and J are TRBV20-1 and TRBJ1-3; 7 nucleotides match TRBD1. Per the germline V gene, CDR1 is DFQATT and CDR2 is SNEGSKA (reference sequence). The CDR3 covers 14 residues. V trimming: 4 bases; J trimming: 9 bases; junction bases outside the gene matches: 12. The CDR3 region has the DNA TGCAGTGCTACAAGACAGGGCCTTGTCGGCACCATATATTTT. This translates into CSATRQGLVGTIYF.

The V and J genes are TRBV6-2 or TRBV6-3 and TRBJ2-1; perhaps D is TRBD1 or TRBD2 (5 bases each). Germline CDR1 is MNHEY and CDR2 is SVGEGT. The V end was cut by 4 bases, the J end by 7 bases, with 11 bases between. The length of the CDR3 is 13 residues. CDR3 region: CASSSLGVNEQFF. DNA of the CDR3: TGTGCCAGCAGTTCCCTGGGGGTGAATGAGCAGTTCTTC.

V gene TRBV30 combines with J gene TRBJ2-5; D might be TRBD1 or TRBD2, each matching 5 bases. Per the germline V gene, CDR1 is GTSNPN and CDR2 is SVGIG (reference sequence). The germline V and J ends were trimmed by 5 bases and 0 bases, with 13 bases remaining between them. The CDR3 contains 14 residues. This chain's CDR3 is CAWANWGNQETQYF. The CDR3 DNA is TGTGCCTGGGCGAACTGGGGGAACCAAGAGACCCAGTACTTC.